This is a list of T cell receptor beta chains from one sample in a study of T cells after yellow fever vaccination. TCRdb re-called the 5' RACE reads with MiXCR, one entry per CDR3 protein. Here the sample spans hundreds of thousands of distinct CDR3 sequences, roughly 4% being singletons. This specimen consisted of PBMCs, obtained on the day of the yellow fever booster vaccination. The receptors originated from a man aged 18 to 29 who received the YFV17D yellow fever vaccine. The CDR3 runs from the conserved cysteine through the conserved F or W. D genes are given only for firm matches. Size values are once, few and many counts, or a class for expanded clones, and some rows have none.

abundance: many
d_gene: TRBD1
v_gene: TRBV6-5
j_gene: TRBJ1-2
CDR3aa: CASSYTRTGGNYGYTF
CDR3nt: TGTGCCAGCAGTTACACCCGGACAGGGGGAAACTATGGCTACACCTTC

abundance: few
d_gene: .
v_gene: TRBV12-3/TRBV12-4
j_gene: TRBJ2-3
CDR3aa: CASSWTGKIDTQYF
CDR3nt: TGTGCCAGCAGTTGGACGGGGAAGATAGATACGCAGTATTTT

abundance: .
d_gene: .
v_gene: TRBV29-1
j_gene: TRBJ2-3
CDR3aa: CSARDSLLDTQYF
CDR3nt: TGCAGCGCGCGGGACTCCTTACTCGATACGCAGTATTTT

abundance: many
d_gene: .
v_gene: TRBV12-3/TRBV12-4
j_gene: TRBJ2-2
CDR3aa: CASSLKGAGELFF
CDR3nt: TGTGCCAGCAGTTTAAAGGGGGCCGGGGAGCTGTTTTTT

abundance: many
d_gene: .
v_gene: TRBV13
j_gene: TRBJ2-1
CDR3aa: CASSLGINYNEQFF
CDR3nt: TGTGCCAGCAGCTTAGGCATCAACTACAATGAGCAGTTCTTC

abundance: .
d_gene: .
v_gene: TRBV29-1
j_gene: TRBJ2-3
CDR3aa: CSVVLLEQRTDTQYF
CDR3nt: TGCAGCGTTGTTCTTTTGGAGCAGCGCACAGATACGCAGTATTTT

abundance: many
d_gene: TRBD2
v_gene: TRBV4-1
j_gene: TRBJ2-6
CDR3aa: CASSQAFLAGASGANVLTF
CDR3nt: TGCGCCAGCAGCCAAGCCTTTTTAGCGGGGGCGTCTGGGGCCAACGTCCTGACTTTC

abundance: .
d_gene: .
v_gene: TRBV9
j_gene: TRBJ1-2
CDR3aa: CASSVVGYGYTF
CDR3nt: TGTGCCAGCAGCGTAGTCGGCTATGGCTACACCTTC

abundance: few
d_gene: TRBD1
v_gene: TRBV11-2
j_gene: TRBJ2-7
CDR3aa: CASQTGRLWEQYF
CDR3nt: TGTGCTAGCCAGACAGGGAGATTGTGGGAGCAGTACTTC

abundance: many
d_gene: TRBD2
v_gene: TRBV4-1
j_gene: TRBJ2-1
CDR3aa: CASSLPGGSYNEQFF
CDR3nt: TGCGCCAGCAGCCTCCCGGGGGGTTCCTACAATGAGCAGTTCTTC

abundance: .
d_gene: .
v_gene: TRBV7-2
j_gene: TRBJ1-2
CDR3aa: CASSFGYTDGYTF
CDR3nt: TGTGCCAGCAGCTTCGGTTATACGGATGGCTACACCTTC

abundance: .
d_gene: TRBD1
v_gene: TRBV20-1
j_gene: TRBJ1-5
CDR3aa: CSARDATGDHQPQHF
CDR3nt: TGCAGTGCTAGAGATGCGACAGGGGATCATCAGCCCCAGCATTTT

abundance: .
d_gene: TRBD1
v_gene: TRBV6-2/TRBV6-3
j_gene: TRBJ1-5
CDR3aa: CASQDRSSNQPQHF
CDR3nt: TGTGCCAGCCAGGACAGGTCTAGCAATCAGCCCCAGCATTTT

abundance: many
d_gene: TRBD1
v_gene: TRBV5-1
j_gene: TRBJ1-2
CDR3aa: CASRKPGTGANYGYTF
CDR3nt: TGCGCCAGCAGGAAGCCCGGGACAGGTGCTAACTATGGCTACACCTTC

abundance: few
d_gene: .
v_gene: TRBV28
j_gene: TRBJ2-1
CDR3aa: CASSDLYNEQFF
CDR3nt: TGTGCCAGCAGTGATCTATACAATGAGCAGTTCTTC

abundance: .
d_gene: .
v_gene: TRBV7-9
j_gene: TRBJ2-7
CDR3aa: CASGGYEQYF
CDR3nt: TGTGCCAGCGGGGGGTACGAGCAGTACTTC

abundance: .
d_gene: .
v_gene: TRBV5-1
j_gene: TRBJ2-5
CDR3aa: CASSLRPSQETQYF
CDR3nt: TGCGCCAGCAGCTTGCGGCCCTCCCAAGAGACCCAGTACTTC

abundance: many
d_gene: .
v_gene: TRBV7-2
j_gene: TRBJ2-7
CDR3aa: CASSPSIRQYF
CDR3nt: TGTGCCAGCAGCCCCTCGATTAGGCAGTACTTC

abundance: few
d_gene: .
v_gene: TRBV20-1
j_gene: TRBJ1-1
CDR3aa: CSASHRVNTEAFF
CDR3nt: TGCAGTGCTAGCCACAGGGTTAACACTGAAGCTTTCTTT

abundance: few
d_gene: .
v_gene: TRBV7-9
j_gene: TRBJ2-1
CDR3aa: CASSLYGAGIDEQFF
CDR3nt: TGTGCCAGCAGCTTATATGGGGCAGGGATAGATGAGCAGTTCTTC

abundance: few
d_gene: TRBD1
v_gene: TRBV20-1
j_gene: TRBJ2-2
CDR3aa: CSGTGNTGELFF
CDR3nt: TGCAGTGGGACAGGGAACACCGGGGAGCTGTTTTTT

abundance: many
d_gene: TRBD1
v_gene: TRBV29-1
j_gene: TRBJ2-1
CDR3aa: CSVASGTGYDNEQFF
CDR3nt: TGCAGCGTTGCCTCCGGGACAGGGTACGACAATGAGCAGTTCTTC

abundance: many
d_gene: TRBD1
v_gene: TRBV5-1
j_gene: TRBJ2-7
CDR3aa: CASSAGQGGEQYF
CDR3nt: TGCGCCAGCAGCGCGGGACAGGGGGGCGAGCAGTACTTC

abundance: few
d_gene: .
v_gene: TRBV5-1
j_gene: TRBJ2-5
CDR3aa: CASSLITEGGETQYF
CDR3nt: TGCGCCAGCAGCTTGATAACTGAGGGGGGAGAGACCCAGTACTTC

abundance: .
d_gene: TRBD1
v_gene: TRBV5-6
j_gene: TRBJ2-7
CDR3aa: CASSSGTGTHEQYF
CDR3nt: TGTGCCAGCAGCTCTGGGACAGGGACCCACGAGCAGTACTTC

abundance: .
d_gene: .
v_gene: TRBV6-2/TRBV6-3
j_gene: TRBJ2-3
CDR3aa: CASSYPDWYSTDTQYF
CDR3nt: TGTGCCAGCAGTTACCCGGACTGGTATAGCACAGATACGCAGTATTTT

abundance: many
d_gene: TRBD1
v_gene: TRBV12-3/TRBV12-4
j_gene: TRBJ1-5
CDR3aa: CASSLDRALKPQHF
CDR3nt: TGTGCCAGCAGTTTGGACAGGGCGCTTAAGCCCCAGCATTTT

abundance: few
d_gene: .
v_gene: TRBV6-5
j_gene: TRBJ1-6
CDR3aa: CASSYGGIQSPLHF
CDR3nt: TGTGCCAGCAGTTACGGGGGGATACAATCACCCCTCCACTTT

abundance: many
d_gene: .
v_gene: TRBV13
j_gene: TRBJ2-6
CDR3aa: CASSLRSARGRVSGANVLTF
CDR3nt: TGTGCCAGCAGCCTCCGATCCGCTAGGGGGAGGGTCTCTGGGGCCAACGTCCTGACTTTC

abundance: few
d_gene: .
v_gene: TRBV7-8
j_gene: TRBJ1-1
CDR3aa: CASSFQPQGGTEAFF
CDR3nt: TGTGCCAGCAGCTTCCAACCCCAGGGAGGGACTGAAGCTTTCTTT

abundance: .
d_gene: .
v_gene: TRBV4-2
j_gene: TRBJ2-7
CDR3aa: CASSQGPGLYTPYEQYF
CDR3nt: TGTGCCAGCAGCCAAGGGCCGGGCCTCTACACCCCCTACGAGCAGTACTTC

abundance: many
d_gene: .
v_gene: TRBV2
j_gene: TRBJ2-5
CDR3aa: CASRDQGETQYF
CDR3nt: TGTGCCAGCAGAGATCAAGGGGAGACCCAGTACTTC

abundance: many
d_gene: TRBD2
v_gene: TRBV7-2
j_gene: TRBJ2-5
CDR3aa: CASSLAGWSSGGQETQYF
CDR3nt: TGTGCCAGCAGCTTAGCGGGATGGAGTAGCGGGGGCCAAGAGACCCAGTACTTC

abundance: many
d_gene: TRBD2
v_gene: TRBV4-1
j_gene: TRBJ2-5
CDR3aa: CASSQGKGLADQETQYF
CDR3nt: TGCGCCAGCAGCCAAGGAAAGGGACTAGCGGACCAAGAGACCCAGTACTTC

abundance: many
d_gene: TRBD1
v_gene: TRBV29-1
j_gene: TRBJ2-7
CDR3aa: CSARTGLSYEQYF
CDR3nt: TGCAGCGCCCGGACAGGGCTATCCTACGAGCAGTACTTC

abundance: many
d_gene: .
v_gene: TRBV5-1
j_gene: TRBJ1-1
CDR3aa: CASSPTGISTEAFF
CDR3nt: TGCGCCAGCAGCCCTACAGGGATCAGCACTGAAGCTTTCTTT

abundance: few
d_gene: .
v_gene: TRBV29-1
j_gene: TRBJ1-5
CDR3aa: CSVEDPAGEQPQHF
CDR3nt: TGCAGCGTTGAAGATCCGGCAGGGGAACAGCCCCAGCATTTT

abundance: many
d_gene: .
v_gene: TRBV7-2
j_gene: TRBJ1-5
CDR3aa: CASSLGAASQPQHF
CDR3nt: TGTGCCAGCAGCTTAGGGGCAGCAAGTCAGCCCCAGCATTTT

abundance: .
d_gene: .
v_gene: TRBV7-6
j_gene: TRBJ2-7
CDR3aa: CASSARGPTGEQYF
CDR3nt: TGTGCCAGCAGCGCTAGGGGACCGACTGGTGAGCAGTACTTC

abundance: few
d_gene: TRBD2
v_gene: TRBV7-3
j_gene: TRBJ2-1
CDR3aa: CASSSLRTSGVSYNEQFF
CDR3nt: TGTGCCAGCAGCTCACTCAGGACTAGCGGGGTCTCCTACAATGAGCAGTTCTTC

abundance: few
d_gene: TRBD2
v_gene: TRBV5-1
j_gene: TRBJ2-1
CDR3aa: CASSGPVGGIPNEQFF
CDR3nt: TGCGCCAGCAGCGGACCGGTGGGAGGGATCCCCAATGAGCAGTTCTTC

abundance: many
d_gene: TRBD1
v_gene: TRBV6-5
j_gene: TRBJ2-6
CDR3aa: CASSYSGTGGAGANVLTF
CDR3nt: TGTGCCAGCAGTTACTCCGGGACAGGGGGCGCTGGGGCCAACGTCCTGACTTTC

abundance: .
d_gene: .
v_gene: TRBV12-3/TRBV12-4
j_gene: TRBJ1-1
CDR3aa: CASSQGYGTEAFF
CDR3nt: TGTGCCAGCAGCCAGGGTTATGGGACTGAAGCTTTCTTT

abundance: many
d_gene: TRBD1
v_gene: TRBV20-1
j_gene: TRBJ1-2
CDR3aa: CSARDFRGAGYTF
CDR3nt: TGCAGTGCTAGAGATTTCAGGGGGGCTGGCTACACCTTC

abundance: .
d_gene: .
v_gene: TRBV6-5
j_gene: TRBJ2-3
CDR3aa: CASSYGRKSAYTDTQYF
CDR3nt: TGTGCCAGCAGTTACGGGCGCAAATCTGCCTACACAGATACGCAGTATTTT

abundance: few
d_gene: .
v_gene: TRBV5-1
j_gene: TRBJ1-1
CDR3aa: CASMEGAMNTEAFF
CDR3nt: TGCGCCAGCATGGAAGGTGCCATGAACACTGAAGCTTTCTTT

abundance: many
d_gene: .
v_gene: TRBV7-2
j_gene: TRBJ2-7
CDR3aa: CASSPRTGSVDF
CDR3nt: TGTGCCAGCAGCCCCCGTACGGGGTCTGTTGACTTC

abundance: few
d_gene: .
v_gene: TRBV7-8
j_gene: TRBJ1-5
CDR3aa: CASSLVATVHQPQHF
CDR3nt: TGTGCCAGCAGCTTAGTAGCGACAGTCCATCAGCCCCAGCATTTT

abundance: .
d_gene: .
v_gene: TRBV7-6
j_gene: TRBJ1-6
CDR3aa: CASSLEYRHRSSYNSPLHF
CDR3nt: TGTGCCAGCAGCTTAGAGTACCGACACCGGAGCTCCTATAATTCACCCCTCCACTTT

abundance: few
d_gene: .
v_gene: TRBV9
j_gene: TRBJ1-1
CDR3aa: CASSVQGSNEAFF
CDR3nt: TGTGCCAGCAGCGTTCAGGGTTCCAATGAAGCTTTCTTT

abundance: .
d_gene: .
v_gene: TRBV5-6
j_gene: TRBJ2-1
CDR3aa: CASSLSGPRTYNEQFF
CDR3nt: TGTGCCAGCAGCTTGTCGGGACCGCGAACCTACAATGAGCAGTTCTTC